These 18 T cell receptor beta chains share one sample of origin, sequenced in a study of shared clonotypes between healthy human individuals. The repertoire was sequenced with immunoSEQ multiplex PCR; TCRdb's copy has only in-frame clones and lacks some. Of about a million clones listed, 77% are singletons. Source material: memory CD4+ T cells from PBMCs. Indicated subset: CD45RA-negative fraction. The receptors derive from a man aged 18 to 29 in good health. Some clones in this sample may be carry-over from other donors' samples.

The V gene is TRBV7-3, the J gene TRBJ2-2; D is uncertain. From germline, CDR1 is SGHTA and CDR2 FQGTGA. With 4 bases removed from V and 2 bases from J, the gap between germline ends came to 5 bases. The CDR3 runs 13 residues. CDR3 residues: CASSWINTGELFF. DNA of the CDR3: TGTGCCAGCAGCTGGATAAACACCGGGGAGCTGTTTTTT.

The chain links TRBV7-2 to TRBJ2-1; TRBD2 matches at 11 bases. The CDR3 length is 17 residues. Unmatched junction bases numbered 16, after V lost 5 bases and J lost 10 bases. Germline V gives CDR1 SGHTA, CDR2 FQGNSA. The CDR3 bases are TGTGCCAGCAGCCTACGGCCATGGAGAGGACTAGCGGGCGAGCAGTTCTTC. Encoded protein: CASSLRPWRGLAGEQFF.

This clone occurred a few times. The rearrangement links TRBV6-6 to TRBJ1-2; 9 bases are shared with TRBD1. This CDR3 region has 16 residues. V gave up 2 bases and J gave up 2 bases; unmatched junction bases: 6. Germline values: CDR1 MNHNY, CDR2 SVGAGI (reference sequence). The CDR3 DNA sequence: TGTGCCAGCAGTTACCCGACGGACAGGGGAAACTATGGCTACACCTTC. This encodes CASSYPTDRGNYGYTF.

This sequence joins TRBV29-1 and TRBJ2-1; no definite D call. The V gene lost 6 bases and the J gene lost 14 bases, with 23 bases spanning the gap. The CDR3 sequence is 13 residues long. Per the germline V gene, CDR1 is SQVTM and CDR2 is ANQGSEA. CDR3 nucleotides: TGCAGCGTGACCTCACTCCGGATGGCGCATGAGTTCTTC. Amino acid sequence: CSVTSLRMAHEFF.

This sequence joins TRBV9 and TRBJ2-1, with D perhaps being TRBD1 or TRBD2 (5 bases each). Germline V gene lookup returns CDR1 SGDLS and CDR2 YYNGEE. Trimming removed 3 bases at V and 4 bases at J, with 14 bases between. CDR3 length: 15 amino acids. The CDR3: CASSASGTDYNEQFF. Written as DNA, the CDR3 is TGTGCCAGCAGCGCTTCCGGGACCGATTACAATGAGCAGTTCTTC.

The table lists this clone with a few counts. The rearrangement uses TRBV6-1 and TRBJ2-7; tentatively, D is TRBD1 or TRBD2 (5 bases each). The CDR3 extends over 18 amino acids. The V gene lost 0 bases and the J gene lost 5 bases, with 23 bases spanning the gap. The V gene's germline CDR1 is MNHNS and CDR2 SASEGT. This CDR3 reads CASSEARGARTRAHEQYF. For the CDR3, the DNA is TGTGCCAGCAGTGAAGCGCGAGGGGCGCGGACCCGAGCACACGAGCAGTACTTC.

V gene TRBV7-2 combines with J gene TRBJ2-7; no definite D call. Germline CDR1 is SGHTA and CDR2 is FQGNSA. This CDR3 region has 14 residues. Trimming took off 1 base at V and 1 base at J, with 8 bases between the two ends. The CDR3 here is CASSLGKFSYEQYF. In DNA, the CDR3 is TGTGCCAGCAGCTTAGGGAAATTTTCCTACGAGCAGTACTTC.

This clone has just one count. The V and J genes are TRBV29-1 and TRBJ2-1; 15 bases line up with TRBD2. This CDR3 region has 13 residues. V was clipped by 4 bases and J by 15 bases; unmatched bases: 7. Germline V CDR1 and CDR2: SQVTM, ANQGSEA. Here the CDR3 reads CSVGTSGRGVRFF. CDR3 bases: TGCAGCGTTGGGACTAGCGGGAGGGGGGTCAGGTTCTTC.

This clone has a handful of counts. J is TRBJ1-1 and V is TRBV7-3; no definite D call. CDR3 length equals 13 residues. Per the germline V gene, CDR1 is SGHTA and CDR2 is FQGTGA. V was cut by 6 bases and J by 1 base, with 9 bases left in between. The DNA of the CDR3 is TGTGCCAGCAGTAGGCAGAAGAACACTGAAGCTTTCTTT. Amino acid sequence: CASSRQKNTEAFF.

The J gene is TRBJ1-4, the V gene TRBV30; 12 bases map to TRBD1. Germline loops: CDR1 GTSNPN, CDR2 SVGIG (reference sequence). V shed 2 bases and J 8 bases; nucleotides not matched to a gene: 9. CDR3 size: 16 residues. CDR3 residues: CAWSRDRGRFIEKLFF. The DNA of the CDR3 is TGTGCCTGGAGTCGGGACAGGGGGCGTTTCATAGAAAAACTGTTTTTT.

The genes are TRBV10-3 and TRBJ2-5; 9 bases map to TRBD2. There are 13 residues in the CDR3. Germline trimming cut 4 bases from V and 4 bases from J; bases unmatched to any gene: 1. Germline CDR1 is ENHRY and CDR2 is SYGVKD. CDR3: CAISVTSGETQYF. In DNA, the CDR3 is TGTGCCATCAGTGTGACTAGCGGAGAGACCCAGTACTTC.

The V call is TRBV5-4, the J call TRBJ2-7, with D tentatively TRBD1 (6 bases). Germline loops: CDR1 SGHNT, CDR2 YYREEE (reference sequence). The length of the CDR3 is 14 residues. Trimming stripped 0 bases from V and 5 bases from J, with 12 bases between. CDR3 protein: CASSLAGRDNEQYF. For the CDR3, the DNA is TGTGCCAGCAGCTTGGCGGGAAGGGACAACGAGCAGTACTTC.

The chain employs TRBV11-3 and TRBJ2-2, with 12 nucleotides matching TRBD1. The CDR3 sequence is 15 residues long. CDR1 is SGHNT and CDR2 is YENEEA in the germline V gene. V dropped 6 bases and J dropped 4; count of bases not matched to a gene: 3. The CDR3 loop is CASRGTGGPTGELFF. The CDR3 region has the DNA TGTGCCAGCAGGGGGACAGGGGGCCCCACCGGGGAGCTGTTTTTT.

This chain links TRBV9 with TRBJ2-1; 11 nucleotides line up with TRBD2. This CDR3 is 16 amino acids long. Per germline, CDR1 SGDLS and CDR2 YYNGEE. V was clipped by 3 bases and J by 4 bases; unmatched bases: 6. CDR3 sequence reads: CASSGGGLAEYNEQFF. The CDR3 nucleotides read TGTGCCAGCAGCGGAGGGGGACTAGCGGAATACAATGAGCAGTTCTTC.

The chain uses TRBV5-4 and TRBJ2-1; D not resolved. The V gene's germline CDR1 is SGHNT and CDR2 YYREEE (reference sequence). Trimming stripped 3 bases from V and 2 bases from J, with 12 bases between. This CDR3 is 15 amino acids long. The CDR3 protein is CASSSRIVTYNEQFF. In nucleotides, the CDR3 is TGTGCCAGCAGCTCCCGTATAGTCACCTACAATGAGCAGTTCTTC.

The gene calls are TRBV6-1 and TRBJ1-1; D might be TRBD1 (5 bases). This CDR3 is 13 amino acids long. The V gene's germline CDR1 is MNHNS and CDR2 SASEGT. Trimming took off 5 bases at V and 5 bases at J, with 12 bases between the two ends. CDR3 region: CASSFVRGTEAFF. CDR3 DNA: TGTGCCAGCAGTTTTGTACGGGGGACTGAAGCTTTCTTT.

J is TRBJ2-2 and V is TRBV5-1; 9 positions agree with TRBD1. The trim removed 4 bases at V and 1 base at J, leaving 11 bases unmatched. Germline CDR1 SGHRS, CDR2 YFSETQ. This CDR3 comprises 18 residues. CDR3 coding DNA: TGCGCCAGCAGCCTCGAACCACAGGGGGCTAAGAACACCGGGGAGCTGTTTTTT. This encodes CASSLEPQGAKNTGELFF.

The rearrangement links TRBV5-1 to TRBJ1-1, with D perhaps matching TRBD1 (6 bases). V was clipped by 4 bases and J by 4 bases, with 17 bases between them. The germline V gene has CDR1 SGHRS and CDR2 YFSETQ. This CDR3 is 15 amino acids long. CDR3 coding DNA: TGCGCCAGCAGCCCCAGGGGAGGGGGGACCACTGAAGCTTTCTTT. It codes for CASSPRGGGTTEAFF.